These T cell receptor beta chains were read from a single sample in a study of blood T cell repertoires in COVID-19. The protocol was immunoSEQ multiplex PCR, while the TCRdb copy is restricted to in-frame clones and leaves out a portion. The profile shows 77,000 or so clones, about 76% of them singletons. The source material was peripheral blood. The receptor set was obtained from a woman aged 80 or over with active or convalescent COVID-19. Both conserved end residues are part of each CDR3. The D gene is left open where the match is weak. A row's size may be missing; if present it is once, few, many or a size class.

>.|.|TRBV6-6|TRBJ1-6
TGTGCCAGCAGTTACGGCAGGGATAATTCACCCCTCCACTTT
CASSYGRDNSPLHF
>.|.|TRBV5-4|TRBJ1-5
TGTGCCAGCAGCTTACAGGGAGGCAATCAGCCCCAGCATTTT
CASSLQGGNQPQHF
>.|.|TRBV25-1|TRBJ1-4
TGTGCCAGCAGTGGGTTAAGGGGTGGCGGGGAACTGTTTTTT
CASSGLRGGGELFF
>.|.|TRBV4-3|TRBJ2-1
TGCGCCAGCAGCCTACGCCTAGCGCAAAACAATGAGCAGTTCTTC
CASSLRLAQNNEQFF
>.|TRBD2|TRBV3-1/TRBV3-2|TRBJ2-1
TGTGCCAGCAGCTACAGTCTAGCGGGTTCCAATGAGCAGTTCTTC
CASSYSLAGSNEQFF
>.|TRBD2|TRBV18|TRBJ2-5
TGTGCCAGCTCCTCGCTGGGGGGGTCTTGGCGAGAGACCCAGTACTTC
CASSSLGGSWRETQYF
>.|.|TRBV7-9|TRBJ1-6
TGTGCCAGCAGCTCACAGGCCTATAATTCACCCCTCCACTTT
CASSSQAYNSPLHF
>few|.|TRBV5-6|TRBJ1-2
TGTGCCAGCAGCCCGATGGGGGCCTATGGCTACACCTTC
CASSPMGAYGYTF
>.|TRBD2|TRBV27|TRBJ2-7
TGTGCCAGCAGTATCGGGTTAGCGGGTCGGGAGCAGTACTTC
CASSIGLAGREQYF
>few|.|TRBV7-8|TRBJ2-2
TGTGCCAGCGAAGACAGACGAGTGTCCGGGGAGCTGTTTTTT
CASEDRRVSGELFF
>few|.|TRBV5-1|TRBJ2-2
TGCGCCAGCAGCCCGGGGGATTCTCCCGGGGAGCTGTTTTTT
CASSPGDSPGELFF
>.|TRBD1|TRBV19|TRBJ2-5
TGTGCCAGTAGTGGGATGATAGGGGGCGCGGAGACCCAGTACTTC
CASSGMIGGAETQYF
>.|.|TRBV5-1|TRBJ2-2
TGCGCCAGCAGCTTGGTCGCCTCATTCAGCGGGGAGCTGTTTTTT
CASSLVASFSGELFF
>.|.|TRBV15|TRBJ1-4
TGTGCCACCAGCGGAGGGGTCAGCGGGTGGCCTAATGAAAAACTGTTTTTT
CATSGGVSGWPNEKLFF
>.|TRBD2|TRBV7-2|TRBJ2-1
TGTGCCAGCAGCTTCCAATCTAGCGGGGGGGCTTCCCAGTTCTTC
CASSFQSSGGASQFF
>.|TRBD1|TRBV5-1|TRBJ1-3
TGCGCCAGCAGTTTGACAGGGACTGGAAACACCATATATTTT
CASSLTGTGNTIYF
>.|.|TRBV7-9|TRBJ1-1
TGTGCCAGCAGTATGACAGTCTCTGGTACTGAAGCTTTCTTT
CASSMTVSGTEAFF
>.|.|TRBV3-1/TRBV3-2|TRBJ1-1
TGTGCCAGCAGCCAGTATCCCCTCTTTATGAACACTGAAGCTTTCTTT
CASSQYPLFMNTEAFF
>.|TRBD1|TRBV5-1|TRBJ1-4
TGCGCCAGCAGCTTGGAAGGCAGGGGGGATGAAAAACTGTTTTTT
CASSLEGRGDEKLFF
>.|.|TRBV7-9|TRBJ2-3
TGTGCCAGCAGCCTCCCTAAAGACAGTTATAGCACAGATACGCAGTATTTT
CASSLPKDSYSTDTQYF
>.|.|TRBV7-9|TRBJ2-1
TGTGCCAGCAGCTTAGAGTGGGGCAGGGCTTACAATGAGCAGTTCTTC
CASSLEWGRAYNEQFF
>.|TRBD1|TRBV7-2|TRBJ1-5
TGTGCCAGCAGCGCGTCAGGGGGGAATCAGCCCCAGCATTTT
CASSASGGNQPQHF
>few|TRBD1|TRBV28|TRBJ1-5
TGTGCCAGCAGTTTTAAAGGGGGCGTAGGGCAGCCCCAGCATTTT
CASSFKGGVGQPQHF
>.|.|TRBV9|TRBJ1-1
TGTGCCAGCAGCGTAGTTTCGGGATATTCTGCTGAAGCTTTCTTT
CASSVVSGYSAEAFF
>.|.|TRBV7-8|TRBJ1-4
TGTGCCAGCAGCGAGTCCGGGACACCCAATGAAAAACTGTTTTTT
CASSESGTPNEKLFF
>.|.|TRBV9|TRBJ2-2
TGTGCCAGCAGCGTATCTGGGCTGAGCACCGGGGAGCTGTTTTTT
CASSVSGLSTGELFF
>.|.|TRBV18|TRBJ1-3
TGTGCCAGCTCACCTAATACAGAAAGTTCTGGAAACACCATATATTTT
CASSPNTESSGNTIYF
>.|.|TRBV30|TRBJ1-6
TGTGCCTGGAGCCATCCAAGACAGAGCTCCTATAATTCACCCCTCCACTTT
CAWSHPRQSSYNSPLHF
>.|.|TRBV21-1|TRBJ2-7
TGTGCCAGCAGCAAAGAGAAGGACAGGGACCTTTTTATCGAGCAGTACTTC
CASSKEKDRDLFIEQYF
>.|TRBD2|TRBV18|TRBJ2-3
TGTGCCAGCTCACGACTAGCGGGGGGGCTCACAGATACGCAGTATTTT
CASSRLAGGLTDTQYF
>once|.|TRBV4-1|TRBJ2-5
TGCGCCAGCAGCCAACAGCAAGGGGCATTAGGTGAGACCCAGTACTTC
CASSQQQGALGETQYF
>.|TRBD1|TRBV7-3|TRBJ2-7
TGTGCCAGCAGCCTTAGGCCGGACAGGTCCTACGAGCAGTACTTC
CASSLRPDRSYEQYF
>few|TRBD1|TRBV27|TRBJ1-2
TGTGCCAGCAGCGAAGCCCTTACAGGGGACTATGGCTACACCTTC
CASSEALTGDYGYTF
>.|TRBD2|TRBV7-2|TRBJ2-5
TGTGCCAGCAGCTCCCCGAGGGCGGGGGGGAGCGAGACCCAGTACTTC
CASSSPRAGGSETQYF
>.|.|TRBV5-4|TRBJ2-1
TGTGCCAGCAGTATCTATGGGGCTAATGAGCAGTTCTTC
CASSIYGANEQFF
>.|TRBD1|TRBV29-1|TRBJ2-7
TGCAGCGTGGGGACAGGGTCACAGCAGTACTTC
CSVGTGSQQYF
>.|.|TRBV7-2|TRBJ1-6
TGTGCCAGCAGCTTAACAGGCTCTAATTCACCCCTCCACTTT
CASSLTGSNSPLHF